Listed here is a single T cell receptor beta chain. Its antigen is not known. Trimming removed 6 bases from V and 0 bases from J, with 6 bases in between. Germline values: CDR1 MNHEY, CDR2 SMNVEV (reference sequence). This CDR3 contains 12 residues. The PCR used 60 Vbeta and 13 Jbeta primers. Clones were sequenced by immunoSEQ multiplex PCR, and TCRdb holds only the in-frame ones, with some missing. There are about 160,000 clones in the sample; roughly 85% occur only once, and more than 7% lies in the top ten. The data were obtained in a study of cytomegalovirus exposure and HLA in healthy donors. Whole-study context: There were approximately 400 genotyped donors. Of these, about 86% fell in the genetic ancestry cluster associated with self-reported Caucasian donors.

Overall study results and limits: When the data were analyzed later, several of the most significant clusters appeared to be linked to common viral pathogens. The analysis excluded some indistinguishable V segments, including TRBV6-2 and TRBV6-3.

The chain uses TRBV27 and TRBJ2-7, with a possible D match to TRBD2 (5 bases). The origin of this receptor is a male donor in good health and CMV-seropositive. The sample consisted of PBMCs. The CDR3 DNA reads TGTGCCAGCAGGGGGAGCTCCTACGAGCAGTACTTC. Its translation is CASRGSSYEQYF.